One and the same sample provided the 13 T cell receptor beta chains below, sequenced in a study of T cells in Graves' hyperthyroidism and ophthalmopathy. TCR beta CDR3 region amplification was performed from RNA transcripts. Carried out on the TCR CDR3, a first-round RT-PCR used the HTBI primer set. MiXCR, applied by TCRdb to the multiplex PCR reads, yields one record per CDR3 protein. The sample holds 550,000 to 700,000 distinct CDR3 sequences, about half seen once. Input material: peripheral blood or thyroid tissue (not recorded which). These receptors originate from an adult woman with Graves' disease, either hyperthyroidism or ophthalmopathy (not recorded which).

The chain recombines TRBV10-3 with TRBJ1-1; D gene uncertain. Deletions cut 4 bases from V and 8 bases from J, with 8 bases between. The CDR3 sequence is 11 residues long. Germline V gene sequence: CDR1 ENHRY, CDR2 SYGVKD. CDR3 loop: CAISGVTEAFF. CDR3 DNA sequence: TGTGCCATCAGTGGAGTCACGGAAGCTTTCTTT.

This clonotype was counted many times. The V and J genes are TRBV24-1 and TRBJ2-7, with 11 nucleotides matching TRBD1. With 3 bases clipped from V and 5 bases from J, the junction kept 8 bases outside the gene matches. Germline V CDR1 and CDR2: KGHDR, SFDVKD. The length of the CDR3 is 16 residues. The CDR3 nucleotides are TGTGCCACCAGTGATATCGGGACAGGGGGTCTCGACGAGCAGTACTTC. Translating it yields CATSDIGTGGLDEQYF.

In this sample, this clonotype turned up once. The chain carries TRBV6-5 and TRBJ1-4; D is ambiguous. CDR1 and CDR2 (germline): MNHEY, SVGAGI. CDR3 length: 14 residues. V was clipped by 4 bases and J by 5 bases, with 11 bases between them. As DNA, the CDR3 is TGTGCCAGCAGTTTGGGCAATGAGAATGAAAAACTGTTTTTT. The encoded protein is CASSLGNENEKLFF.

This clonotype appeared once. The conserved final phenylalanine or tryptophan is absent from the CDR3, which likely points to a read error. Because the CDR3's place on the DNA is in doubt, the DNA is left out and the CDR3 is given as listed by TCRdb. This rearrangement joins TRBV7-3 to TRBJ1-3; the table names TRBD1, a call not compared with the DNA. The CDR3 extends over 11 residues, inclusive of both ends. Germline V gene lookup returns CDR1 SGHTA and CDR2 FQGTGA. The CDR3 is CASSRRRGDGT.

The chain's CDR3 is CASSNRSSNQPQHF. In nucleotides, the CDR3 is TGTGCCAGTAGTAACAGATCGAGCAATCAGCCCCAGCATTTT. The rearrangement uses TRBV19 and TRBJ1-5; unclear D gene. CDR3 length equals 14 residues. The V and J ends lost 4 bases and 1 base respectively, with 8 bases between them. The germline gives CDR1 LNHDA, CDR2 SQIVND (reference sequence).

Points on this clonotype: An end of the junction does not agree with germline; a read error may underlie this. The chain joins TRBV6-6 to TRBJ2-7; maybe TRBD2 (6 bases). The CDR3 loop spans 14 amino acids. The germline CDR1 and CDR2 sequences are MNHNY and SVGAGI (reference sequence). The CDR3, as DNA: TGTGCCAGCAGCCGGGACTCCAACTCCAACGAGCAGTACTTC. Its protein is CASSRDSNSNEQYF.

The gene calls are TRBV11-2 and TRBJ1-6; D may be TRBD1 (5 bases). The CDR3 covers 16 residues. V shed 7 bases and J shed 7 bases, with 20 bases lying between them. Germline CDR1 reads SGHAT; CDR2 reads FQNNGV. CDR3 nucleotides: TGTGCCAGCACTACCTCGGCAGGGAGGTACAATTCACCCCTCCACTTT. This gives the protein CASTTSAGRYNSPLHF.

This clonotype was recorded many times. V and J are TRBV2 and TRBJ2-7; D is possibly TRBD1 (5 bases). V lost 5 bases and J lost 2, with 10 bases in between. Germline loops: CDR1 SNHLY, CDR2 FYNNEI. The CDR3 sequence is 13 residues long. CDR3 nucleotides: TGTGCCAGCAGTTGGACACCTACCTACGAGCAGTACTTC. Translated, it gives CASSWTPTYEQYF.

This chain joins TRBV15 and TRBJ1-5; 11 nucleotides match TRBD1. The germline V gene encodes CDR1 LNHNV and CDR2 YYDKDF (reference sequence). This CDR3 is built from 16 residues. The ends lost 5 bases at V and 5 bases at J; junction bases unmatched: 8. The CDR3: CATSSGTGGVDQPQHF. CDR3 DNA: TGTGCCACCAGCTCCGGGACAGGGGGTGTCGATCAGCCCCAGCATTTT.

This clonotype was seen ten or more times. The chain couples TRBV4-1 to TRBJ1-1; D ambiguous. The CDR3 has 14 amino acids. Germline V lookup: CDR1 MGHRA, CDR2 YSYEKL. V was clipped by 1 base and J by 2 bases, with 8 bases between them. DNA for the CDR3: TGCGCCAGCAGCCAAGCACGGAGAAACACTGAAGCTTTCTTT. This sequence encodes CASSQARRNTEAFF.

The chain joins TRBV24-1 to TRBJ2-5; maybe TRBD2 (6 bases). Trimming shortened V by 10 bases and J by 1 base, and 12 bases separated the two germline ends. This CDR3 comprises 13 residues. Germline-derived CDR1 and CDR2 are KGHDR and SFDVKD. The CDR3 loop reads CATGATSQETQYF. In DNA, the CDR3 is TGTGCCACAGGGGCGACTAGCCAAGAGACCCAGTACTTC.

This clonotype occurred many times. The chain has TRBV14 and TRBJ2-7; 9 bases are a match to TRBD1. This CDR3 has 14 residues. J gave up 3 bases and V 4 bases, and 4 bases lay outside the gene matches. CDR1 is SGHDN and CDR2 is FVKESK in the germline V gene. CDR3 bases: TGTGCCAGCAGCCTAGAGGACAGGGGCTACGAGCAGTACTTC. Translation: CASSLEDRGYEQYF.

This clonotype was counted only a few times. V usage is TRBV15 and J usage is TRBJ1-1; no reliable D call. The V gene lost 0 bases and the J gene lost 1 base, with 12 bases spanning the gap. The germline CDR1 and CDR2 sequences are LNHNV and YYDKDF (reference sequence). The CDR3 is 16 amino acids. The CDR3 DNA reads TGTGCCACCAGCAGAGACCAATGGACCGGGAACACTGAAGCTTTCTTT. Residues: CATSRDQWTGNTEAFF.